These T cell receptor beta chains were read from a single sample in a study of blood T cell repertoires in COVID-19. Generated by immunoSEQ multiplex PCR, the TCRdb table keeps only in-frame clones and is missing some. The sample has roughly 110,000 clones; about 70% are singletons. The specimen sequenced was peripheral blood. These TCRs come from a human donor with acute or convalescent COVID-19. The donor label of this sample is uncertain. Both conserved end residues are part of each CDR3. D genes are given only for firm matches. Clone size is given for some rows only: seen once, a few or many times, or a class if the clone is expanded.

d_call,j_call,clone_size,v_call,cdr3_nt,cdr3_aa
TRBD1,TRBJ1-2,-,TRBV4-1,TGCGCCAGCACCTCGATACCGGGACAGGGTCCGGCTAACTATGGCTACACCTTC,CASTSIPGQGPANYGYTF
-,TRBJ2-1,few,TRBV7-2,TGTGCCAGCAGCTCCTACAGGGTACCTGAGCAGTTCTTC,CASSSYRVPEQFF
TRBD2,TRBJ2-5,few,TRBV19,TGTGCCAGTAGCCCGTCCGGGGGGGGCGAAGAGACCCAGTACTTC,CASSPSGGGEETQYF
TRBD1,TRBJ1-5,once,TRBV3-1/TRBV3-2,TGTGCCAGCAGCCAAGAGAAGGGGACAGGGGGAATTCAGCCCCAGCATTTT,CASSQEKGTGGIQPQHF
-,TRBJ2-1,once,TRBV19,TGTGCCAGTAGTCTTCCCCAGGGTAGGGCCACATACAATGAGCAGTTCTTC,CASSLPQGRATYNEQFF
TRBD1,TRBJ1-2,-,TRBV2,TGTGCCAGCAGTGAAATGGACAGGGGTTTCGATGGCTACACCTTC,CASSEMDRGFDGYTF
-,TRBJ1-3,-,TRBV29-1,TGCAGCGGGGGACAAGGAAACACCATATATTTT,CSGGQGNTIYF
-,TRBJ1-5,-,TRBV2,TGTGCCAGCACTAGGTTGTATAGCAATCAGCCCCAGCATTTT,CASTRLYSNQPQHF
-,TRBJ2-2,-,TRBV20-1,TGCAGTGCTAGTCTGTCGGGCACCGGGGAGCTGTTTTTT,CSASLSGTGELFF
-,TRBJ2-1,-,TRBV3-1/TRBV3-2,TGTGCCAGCAGCCAATGGGGGGGCTCTAGTAATGAGCAGTTCTTC,CASSQWGGSSNEQFF